These 5 T cell receptor beta chains came from one sample sequenced in a study of blood T cells in healthy people across ages. Primed by a sample-barcoded 5' primer and a J-beta primer mix, a second PCR proceeded for 7 to 11 cycles. TCRdb fed the 5' RACE reads into MiXCR, producing one record per CDR3 protein. The sample has hundreds of thousands of distinct CDR3 sequences, roughly 50% seen once. Sequencing was done on a sample of blood. The receptors stem from a man under 40 in good health.

The chain couples TRBV7-3 to TRBJ2-7, with D maybe TRBD2 (6 bases). The J call may be faulty, since TRBJ2-5 better matches the DNA end. Looked up from germline, CDR1 is SGHTA and CDR2 is FQGTGA. This CDR3 contains 15 residues. CDR3 bases: TGTGCCAGCAGCGTCCGGGCGGGACCACAAGAGACCCAGTACTTC. This translates into CASSVRAGPQETQYF.

The chain links TRBV12-3 or TRBV12-4 to TRBJ2-5; possibly TRBD2 for D (6 bases). CDR3 length: 14 residues. Trimming removed 5 bases at V and 2 bases at J, with 12 bases between. In nucleotides, the CDR3 is TGTGCCAGCAGTCCCGTCGGGGGTCAAGAGACCCAGTACTTC. This gives the protein CASSPVGGQETQYF.

The chain joins TRBV7-9 to TRBJ1-4; D call uncertain. Germline V CDR1 and CDR2: SEHNR, FQNEAQ (reference sequence). The germline V and J ends were trimmed by 5 bases and 6 bases, with 7 bases remaining between them. The length of the CDR3 is 12 residues. The CDR3 loop reads CASSRTDEKLFF. CDR3 coding DNA: TGTGCCAGCAGCCGCACGGATGAAAAACTGTTTTTT. The complete variable domain, with remaining parts taken from reference TRBV7-9 and TRBJ1-4, reads DTGVSQNPRHKITKRGQNVTFRCDPISEHNRLYWYRQTLGQGPEFLTYFQNEAQLEKSRLLSDRFSAERPKGSFSTLEIQRTEQGDSAMYLCASSRTDEKLFFGSGTQLSVL.

The J gene is TRBJ2-4, the V gene TRBV29-1, with 9 bases identical to TRBD1. V shed 6 bases and J 9 bases; nucleotides not matched to a gene: 9. Germline assignment: CDR1 SQVTM and CDR2 ANQGSEA. There are 13 residues in the CDR3. CDR3 DNA: TGCAGCGTGGGGACAGGGACAATGAGCATTCAGTACTTC. Residues: CSVGTGTMSIQYF.

This clonotype was seen only a few times. The chain uses TRBV13 and TRBJ2-7; 8 bases are a match to TRBD2. The junction had 7 bases not matched to a gene; V was cut back by 2 bases and J by 4 bases. Germline values: CDR1 PRHDT, CDR2 FYEKMQ (reference sequence). The CDR3 sequence is 15 residues long. The CDR3 protein is CASSLSGSSRYEQYF. DNA of the CDR3: TGTGCCAGCAGCTTAAGCGGGAGTTCAAGGTACGAGCAGTACTTC.